These 22 T cell receptor beta chains came from one sample sequenced in a study of blood T cells in healthy people across ages. With a J-beta primer mix and a sample-barcoded 5' primer, a second PCR ran 7 to 11 cycles. TCRdb reanalysed the 5' RACE reads using MiXCR and keeps one entry per CDR3 protein. Among 1.5 million to 2 million distinct CDR3 sequences listed, about two fifths were seen once. The specimen was blood. These receptors all stem from a human donor in good health.

This clonotype was detected ten times or more. J is TRBJ1-2 and V is TRBV29-1; no clear D gene. V was clipped by 4 bases and J by 8 bases, with 5 bases between them. CDR3 size: 9 residues. CDR1 and CDR2 (germline): SQVTM, ANQGSEA. Here the CDR3 DNA reads TGCAGCGTTGGGGGAGGCTACACCTTC. As protein: CSVGGGYTF.

The gene calls are TRBV6-2 or TRBV6-3 and TRBJ1-2; D may be TRBD1 (5 bases). The CDR3 covers 14 residues. Germline assignment: CDR1 MNHEY and CDR2 SVGEGT. Trimming took 9 bases from V and 4 from J, leaving 18 bases between them. The CDR3, as DNA: TGTGCCAGTCGCGAGTCCGGGACTTCCTATGGCTACACCTTC. Amino acid sequence: CASRESGTSYGYTF.

The chain carries TRBV3-1 and TRBJ2-4; D ambiguous. The tail of the sequence fits TRBJ2-7 better, so the J call may be wrong. From germline, CDR1 is LGHDT and CDR2 YNNKEL (reference sequence). The CDR3 covers 11 residues. In DNA, the CDR3 is TGTGCCAGCAGCATGGTGGGCGAGCAGTACTTC. This encodes CASSMVGEQYF.

This clonotype occurred a few times. The chain has TRBV6-5 and TRBJ2-5; a possible D gene is TRBD1 (6 bases). The CDR3 covers 11 residues. Germline CDR1 MNHEY, CDR2 SVGAGI. This CDR3 is CAGTRQETQYF. The CDR3 nucleotides are TGTGCTGGGACACGACAAGAGACCCAGTACTTC.

This clonotype was seen at least ten times. Being one base from a much bigger clone, this may be a read error. This chain uses TRBV15 with TRBJ2-6; TRBD2 is a possible D gene (6 bases). Germline loops: CDR1 LNHNV, CDR2 YYDKDF (reference sequence). This CDR3 is 15 amino acids long. Written as DNA, the CDR3 is TGTGCCACCAGCAGAGAAGGGACTGGGGCCAACGTCCGGACTTTC. Protein sequence: CATSREGTGANVRTF.

V is TRBV10-3 and J is TRBJ1-6, with D perhaps matching TRBD1 (5 bases). CDR3 length: 14 residues. Germline CDR1 ENHRY, CDR2 SYGVKD. Trimming shortened V by 6 bases and J by 3 bases, and 9 bases separated the two germline ends. In DNA, the CDR3 is TGTGCCATCAGCGACAGAAGCTATAATTCACCCCTCCACTTT. Amino acid sequence: CAISDRSYNSPLHF.

The V call is TRBV6-1, the J call TRBJ2-6, with D perhaps given as TRBD1 or TRBD2 (5 bases each). There are 17 residues in the CDR3. Trimming stripped 6 bases from V and 4 bases from J, with 19 bases between. The germline V gene has CDR1 MNHNS and CDR2 SASEGT. CDR3 in DNA: TGTGCCAGCAGGGTATGGGACGTAGTGGCCGGGGCCAACGTCCTGACTTTC. Amino acid sequence: CASRVWDVVAGANVLTF.

In this sample, this clonotype turned up a few times. This chain links TRBV11-2 with TRBJ1-4; D perhaps matches TRBD1 (6 bases). The V gene lost 5 bases and the J gene lost 6 bases, with 10 bases spanning the gap. Germline CDR1 SGHAT, CDR2 FQNNGV. The length of the CDR3 is 13 residues. CDR3 DNA: TGTGCCAGCAGCAAGGGGACATATGAAAAACTGTTTTTT. Translated, it gives CASSKGTYEKLFF.

This clonotype appeared many times. The chain carries TRBV15 and TRBJ2-7; D ambiguous. Trimming cost V 5 bases and J 2 bases, with 13 bases left between them. This CDR3 region has 14 residues. Looked up from germline, CDR1 is LNHNV and CDR2 is YYDKDF (reference sequence). CDR3 loop: CATSLSPGPYEQYF. CDR3 nucleotides: TGTGCCACCAGCCTATCACCAGGACCCTACGAGCAGTACTTC.

Only a few counts were recorded for this clonotype. V gene TRBV9 combines with J gene TRBJ2-1, with 8 bases matching TRBD2. J lost 3 bases, V lost 0 bases, and 5 bases had no gene match. The germline CDR1 and CDR2 sequences are SGDLS and YYNGEE. This CDR3 is 16 amino acids long. CDR3 bases: TGTGCCAGCAGCGTAGCTCTCGGGGGGGGCTACAATGAGCAGTTCTTC. It translates to CASSVALGGGYNEQFF.

In this sample, this clonotype turned up a few times. The chain is built from TRBV29-1 and TRBJ2-7; D call uncertain. CDR3 length equals 13 residues. Germline V gives CDR1 SQVTM, CDR2 ANQGSEA. The V end was cut by 5 bases, the J end by 2 bases, with 13 bases between. The CDR3 region is CSVRGPVPYEQYF. In nucleotides, the CDR3 is TGCAGCGTTCGCGGCCCCGTCCCCTACGAGCAGTACTTC.

This sequence joins TRBV28 and TRBJ2-3, with TRBD2 identical over 8 bases. Germline CDR1 and CDR2: MDHEN and SYDVKM. This CDR3 is 16 amino acids long. Trimming cost V 0 bases and J 5 bases; bases outside gene matches: 7. In nucleotides, the CDR3 is TGTGCCAGCAGTTTATGGCCGGGGGGGGGAGAAGATACGCAGTATTTT. Translating gives CASSLWPGGGEDTQYF.

The chain has TRBV9 and TRBJ1-2; D is unclear. The V end was cut by 4 bases, the J end by 3 bases, with 13 bases between. Germline V gene data show CDR1 as SGDLS and CDR2 as YYNGEE. This CDR3 has 14 amino acids. The CDR3 coding sequence is TGTGCCAGCAGCCTAGGGATATCGGACTATGGCTACACCTTC. It is translated as CASSLGISDYGYTF.

This chain links TRBV21-1 with TRBJ2-7; whether TRBD1, the table's D call, matches the DNA was not checked. TRBV21-1 is listed as a pseudogene. This CDR3 contains 14 residues. DNA for the CDR3: TGTGCCAGCAGCAAAGAGGGACAGAGTTCGGAGCAGTACTTC. Translating it yields CASSKEGQSSEQYF.

This chain joins TRBV20-1 and TRBJ2-3, with D possibly TRBD2 on 5 matching bases. The germline V and J ends were trimmed by 8 bases and 2 bases, with 14 bases remaining between them. CDR1 is DFQATT, CDR2 SNEGSKA, per germline (reference sequence). CDR3 length: 13 residues. The CDR3 region has the DNA TGCAGTTACGGGGAGCCTACCACAGATACGCAGTATTTT. Protein: CSYGEPTTDTQYF.

This chain joins TRBV3-1 and TRBJ1-5; the D is unclear. V gave up 5 bases and J gave up 10 bases, with 15 bases separating them. Germline V gene lookup returns CDR1 LGHDT and CDR2 YNNKEL (reference sequence). The CDR3 has 13 amino acids. DNA of the CDR3: TGTGCCAGCAGCTATACCCAATCCGGACCCCAGCATTTT. Translation gives CASSYTQSGPQHF.

The chain uses TRBV20-1 and TRBJ1-5, with a possible D match to TRBD1 (5 bases). The germline V gene encodes CDR1 DFQATT and CDR2 SNEGSKA (reference sequence). The ends were cut back, 4 bases at V and 3 bases at J, with 19 bases in the middle. The CDR3 consists of 16 residues. CDR3 in amino acids: CSATTAGGKYNQPQHF. Written as DNA, the CDR3 is TGCAGTGCTACCACCGCGGGGGGGAAATACAATCAGCCCCAGCATTTT.

The J gene is TRBJ2-4, the V gene TRBV28, with 7 nucleotides matching TRBD1. The J call is uncertain, as TRBJ2-7 better fits the DNA end. This CDR3 has 13 residues. CDR1 is MDHEN and CDR2 is SYDVKM in the germline V gene. CDR3 coding DNA: TGTGCCAGCAACCGACAGGGATCCTACGAGCAGTACTTC. Its protein is CASNRQGSYEQYF.

The V and J genes are TRBV5-6 and TRBJ2-1; a weak D match, TRBD2 (7 bases). Trimming removed 1 base at V and 1 base at J, with 15 bases between. The CDR3 totals 17 residues. Germline CDR1 SGHDT, CDR2 YYEEEE. The CDR3 sequence is CASSLSLGGGSYNEQFF. DNA for the CDR3: TGTGCCAGCAGCTTGAGCTTAGGGGGGGGGTCCTACAATGAGCAGTTCTTC.

This clonotype was seen more than once but under ten times. The gene calls are TRBV7-8 and TRBJ2-1, with 7 bases aligning to TRBD2. J gave up 5 bases and V 5 bases, and 15 bases lay outside the gene matches. The germline V gene encodes CDR1 SGHVS and CDR2 FQNEAQ. The CDR3 loop spans 17 amino acids. The CDR3 nucleotides read TGTGCCAGCAGCCTAAAGATGATCGGGACTACAGACAATGAGCAGTTCTTC. Its translation is CASSLKMIGTTDNEQFF.

This clonotype was seen a handful of times. The chain couples TRBV20-1 to TRBJ2-5; D is ambiguous. In germline, CDR1 is DFQATT, CDR2 SNEGSKA (reference sequence). The CDR3 length is 11 residues. Trimming pared 0 bases from V and 13 bases from J, leaving 12 bases between. The CDR3 DNA is TGCAGTGCTAGAGAAGGCCAGGTACCGTACTTC. It is translated as CSAREGQVPYF.

This clonotype was counted at least ten times. The chain recombines TRBV5-5 with TRBJ1-5; 7 bases align to TRBD1. V trimming: 1 base; J trimming: 7 bases; junction bases outside the gene matches: 8. The CDR3 extends over 15 amino acids. Germline V gene lookup returns CDR1 SGHKS and CDR2 YYEKEE (reference sequence). Here the CDR3 DNA reads TGTGCCAGCAGCTTGACAGGGGATGGAGGACAGCCCCAGCATTTT. Protein product: CASSLTGDGGQPQHF. Filled out from reference TRBV5-5 and TRBJ1-5, the complete variable domain reads DAGVTQSPTHLIKTRGQQVTLRCSPISGHKSVSWYQQVLGQGPQFIFQYYEKEERGRGNFPDRFSARQFPNYSSELNVNALLLGDSALYLCASSLTGDGGQPQHFGDGTRLSIL.